Listed below are T cell receptor beta chains from one sample, sequenced in a study of cytomegalovirus exposure and HLA in healthy donors. The table came from immunoSEQ multiplex PCR; TCRdb's copy has only in-frame clones and leaves some out. The sample records about 160,000 clones, roughly 80% being singletons. The source material was PBMCs. The origin of the receptors is a man younger than 35 in good health and CMV-seronegative. The CDR3 runs from the conserved cysteine through the conserved F or W. Fields, in order: J gene, V gene, CDR3 protein.

>TRBJ2-7|TRBV6-5
CASSPGQGIRYEQYF
>TRBJ1-6|TRBV7-9
CASSLRDRGRRGSPLHF
>TRBJ1-5|TRBV28
CATLLGGNQPQHF
>TRBJ2-4|TRBV5-1
CASSLDSAGGMDIQYF
>TRBJ1-1|TRBV19
CASLSPGFGNTEAFF
>TRBJ1-5|TRBV27
CASSPLTALGVYSNQPQHF
>TRBJ2-7|TRBV7-2
CASSFKAGGPYEQYF
>TRBJ2-5|TRBV19
CASSPKTGIQETQYF
>TRBJ1-1|TRBV19
CASRIRAGATEAFF
>TRBJ1-3|TRBV5-1
CASSLAESFSGNTIYF
>TRBJ2-5|TRBV7-2
CASSPRLAGEKTQYF
>TRBJ1-2|TRBV5-1
CASSPEGTGIGGYTF
>TRBJ2-7|TRBV15
CATSRTRDRAYYEQYF
>TRBJ2-3|TRBV9
CASSGEDGLAGELDTQYF
>TRBJ2-2|TRBV7-8
CASSLEVAGAVTGELFF
>-|TRBV15
CATSRRGVFSYEQYF
>TRBJ2-5|TRBV19
CASSSANSISTSQETQYF
>TRBJ2-5|TRBV29-1
CSGSTGTPGTQYF
>TRBJ1-1|TRBV27
CASSLTGYDTEAFF
>TRBJ1-5|TRBV6-5
CASSRTGRVDQPQHF
>TRBJ2-7|TRBV4-1
CASSQEGLYEQYF
>TRBJ2-2|TRBV19
CASRTAGNTGELFF
>TRBJ1-6|TRBV6-1
CASSGQGESNSPLHF
>TRBJ2-2|TRBV19
CASSPTGGNTGELFF
>TRBJ1-2|TRBV9
CASSVGGLYGYTF
>TRBJ1-1|TRBV5-1
CASSSMSRDRGPWDTEAFF
>TRBJ2-7|TRBV6-6
CASSFQRDSYEQYF
>TRBJ2-2|TRBV19
CASTPWDRLNTGELFF
>TRBJ1-6|TRBV11-2
CASSLTLNNSPLHF